This T cell receptor beta chain was retrieved from a study of cytomegalovirus exposure and HLA in healthy donors. Libraries were prepared by immunoSEQ multiplex PCR; TCRdb keeps only in-frame clonotypes and omits some of them. Of 150,000 to 200,000 clones listed, roughly 90% are singletons. The CDR3 runs to 15 residues. Germline lookup yields CDR1 LNHDA and CDR2 SQIVND (reference sequence). Trimming stripped 3 bases from V and 1 base from J, with 13 bases between. The study's findings and limits: The investigators catalogued some 160 TCR beta chains as cytomegalovirus-associated. A few CMV-associated chains proved CMV antigen-specific in vitro.

Of note for this clone: The antigen is not known.

The chain recombines TRBV19 with TRBJ2-7; D is perhaps TRBD2 (6 bases). The sequenced sample was PBMCs. The sequence was obtained from a woman younger than 30 in good health and CMV-seropositive. In DNA, the CDR3 is TGTGCCAGTAGTATTGGAGGGTCCGGATCCTACGAGCAGTACTTC. It codes for CASSIGGSGSYEQYF.